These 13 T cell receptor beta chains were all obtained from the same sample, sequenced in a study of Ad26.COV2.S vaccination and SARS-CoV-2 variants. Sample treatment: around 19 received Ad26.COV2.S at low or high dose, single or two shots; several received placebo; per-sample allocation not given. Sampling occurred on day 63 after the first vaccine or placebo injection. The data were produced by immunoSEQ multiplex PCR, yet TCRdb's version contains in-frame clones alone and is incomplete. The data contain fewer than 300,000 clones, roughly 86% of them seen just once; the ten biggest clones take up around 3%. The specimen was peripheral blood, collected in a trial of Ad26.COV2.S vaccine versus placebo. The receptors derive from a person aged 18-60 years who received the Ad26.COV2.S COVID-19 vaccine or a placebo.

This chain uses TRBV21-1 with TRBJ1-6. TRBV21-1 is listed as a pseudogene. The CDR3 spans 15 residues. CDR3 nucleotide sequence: TGTGCCAGCACCGCGCCCAACAACCCCAATTCACCCCTCCACTTT. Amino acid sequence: CASTAPNNPNSPLHF.

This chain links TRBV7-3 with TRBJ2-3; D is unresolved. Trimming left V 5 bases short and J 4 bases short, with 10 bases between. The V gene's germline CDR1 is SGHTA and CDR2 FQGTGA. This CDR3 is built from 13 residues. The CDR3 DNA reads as TGTGCCAGCAGCGAGTTAGGTCCAGATACGCAGTATTTT. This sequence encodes CASSELGPDTQYF.

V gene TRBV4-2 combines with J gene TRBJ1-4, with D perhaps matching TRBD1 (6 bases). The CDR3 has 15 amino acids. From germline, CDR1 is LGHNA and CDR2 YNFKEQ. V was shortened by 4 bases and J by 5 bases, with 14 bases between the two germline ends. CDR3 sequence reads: CASSLTGATNEKLFF. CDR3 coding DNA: TGTGCCAGCAGCCTAACGGGGGCCACCAATGAAAAACTGTTTTTT.

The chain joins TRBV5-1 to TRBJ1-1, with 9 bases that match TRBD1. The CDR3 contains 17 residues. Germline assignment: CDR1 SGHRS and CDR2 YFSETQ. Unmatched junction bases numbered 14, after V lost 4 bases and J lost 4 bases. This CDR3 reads CASSPGQGRAMATEAFF. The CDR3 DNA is TGCGCCAGCAGCCCGGGACAGGGACGGGCGATGGCCACTGAAGCTTTCTTT.

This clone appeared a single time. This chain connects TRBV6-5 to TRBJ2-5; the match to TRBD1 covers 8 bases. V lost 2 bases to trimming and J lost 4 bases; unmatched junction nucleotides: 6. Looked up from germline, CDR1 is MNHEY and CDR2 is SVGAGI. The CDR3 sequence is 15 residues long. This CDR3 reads CASSYAGGRGETQYF. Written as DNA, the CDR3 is TGTGCCAGCAGTTACGCAGGGGGCCGCGGAGAGACCCAGTACTTC.

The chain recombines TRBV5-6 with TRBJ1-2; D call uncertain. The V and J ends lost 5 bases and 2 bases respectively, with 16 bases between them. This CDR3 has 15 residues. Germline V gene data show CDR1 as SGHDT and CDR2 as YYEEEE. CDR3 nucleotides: TGTGCCAGCAGTTTAGGACCCCTGGGGAACTATGGCTACACCTTC. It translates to CASSLGPLGNYGYTF.

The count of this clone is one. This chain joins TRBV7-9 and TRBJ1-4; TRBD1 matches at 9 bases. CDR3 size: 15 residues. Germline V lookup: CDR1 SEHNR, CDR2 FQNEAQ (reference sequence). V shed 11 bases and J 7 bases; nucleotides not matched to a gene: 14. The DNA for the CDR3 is TGTGCCGGGGGACAGGGCTTGGTCGTCCCTGAAAAACTGTTTTTT. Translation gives CAGGQGLVVPEKLFF.

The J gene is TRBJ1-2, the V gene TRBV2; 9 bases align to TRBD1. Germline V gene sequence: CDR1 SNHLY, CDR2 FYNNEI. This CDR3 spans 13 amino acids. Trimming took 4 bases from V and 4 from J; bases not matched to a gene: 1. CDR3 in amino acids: CASSVTGGYGYTF. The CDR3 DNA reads TGTGCCAGCAGTGTGACAGGGGGCTATGGCTACACCTTC.

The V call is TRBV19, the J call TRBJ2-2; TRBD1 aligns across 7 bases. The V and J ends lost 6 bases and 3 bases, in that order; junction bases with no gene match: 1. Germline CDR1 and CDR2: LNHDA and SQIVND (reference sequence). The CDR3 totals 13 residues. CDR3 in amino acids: CASSGQDTGELFF. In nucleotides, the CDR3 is TGTGCCAGTAGCGGACAGGACACCGGGGAGCTGTTTTTT.

The CDR3 region is CASSIPPGQGLTDTQYF. As DNA, the CDR3 is TGTGCCAGCAGCATACCACCGGGACAGGGGTTAACAGATACGCAGTATTTT. The V gene is TRBV5-6, the J gene TRBJ2-3, with 10 bases lining up with TRBD1. Germline-derived CDR1 and CDR2 are SGHDT and YYEEEE. V gave up 4 bases and J gave up 3 bases; unmatched junction bases: 11. The CDR3 runs 17 residues.

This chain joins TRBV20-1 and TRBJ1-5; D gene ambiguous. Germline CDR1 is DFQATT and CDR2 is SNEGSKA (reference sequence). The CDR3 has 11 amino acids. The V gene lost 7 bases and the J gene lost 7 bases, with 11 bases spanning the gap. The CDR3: CSDKVGQPQHF. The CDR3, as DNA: TGCAGTGATAAGGTCGGACAGCCCCAGCATTTT.

The CDR3 coding sequence is TGCGCCAGCAGCTTTAGCGGGAGGGCCAATGAGCAGTTCTTC. Protein product: CASSFSGRANEQFF. The chain employs TRBV5-1 and TRBJ2-1, with TRBD2 matching 11 bases. J gave up 6 bases and V 2 bases, and 1 base lay outside the gene matches. This CDR3 spans 14 amino acids. Germline CDR1 reads SGHRS; CDR2 reads YFSETQ.

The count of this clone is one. For the CDR3, the DNA is TGCGCCAGCAGTTCCCTTCGCGACACCCAAGAGACCCAGTACTTC. Translation: CASSSLRDTQETQYF. This rearrangement joins TRBV23-1 to TRBJ2-5, with D hard to call. TRBV23-1 is given ORF status, its function remaining uncertain. The CDR3 sequence is 15 residues long. V was trimmed by 5 bases and J by 1 base, leaving 14 bases between them.